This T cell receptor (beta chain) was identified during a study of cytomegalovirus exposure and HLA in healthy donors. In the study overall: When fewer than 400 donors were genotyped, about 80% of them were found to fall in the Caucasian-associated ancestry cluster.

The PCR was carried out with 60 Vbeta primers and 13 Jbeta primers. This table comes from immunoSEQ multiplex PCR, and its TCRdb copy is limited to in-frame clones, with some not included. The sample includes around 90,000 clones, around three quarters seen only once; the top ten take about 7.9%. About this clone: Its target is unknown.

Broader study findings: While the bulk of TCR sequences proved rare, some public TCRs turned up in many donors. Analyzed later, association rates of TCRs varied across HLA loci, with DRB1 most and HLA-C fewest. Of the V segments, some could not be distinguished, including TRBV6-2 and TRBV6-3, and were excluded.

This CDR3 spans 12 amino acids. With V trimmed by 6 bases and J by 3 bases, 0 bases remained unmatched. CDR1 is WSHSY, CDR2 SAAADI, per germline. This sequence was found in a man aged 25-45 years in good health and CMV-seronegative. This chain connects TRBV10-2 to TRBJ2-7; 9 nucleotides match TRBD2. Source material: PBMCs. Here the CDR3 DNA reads TGCGCCAGCAGAGCGGGGGGCTACGAGCAGTACTTC. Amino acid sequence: CASRAGGYEQYF.